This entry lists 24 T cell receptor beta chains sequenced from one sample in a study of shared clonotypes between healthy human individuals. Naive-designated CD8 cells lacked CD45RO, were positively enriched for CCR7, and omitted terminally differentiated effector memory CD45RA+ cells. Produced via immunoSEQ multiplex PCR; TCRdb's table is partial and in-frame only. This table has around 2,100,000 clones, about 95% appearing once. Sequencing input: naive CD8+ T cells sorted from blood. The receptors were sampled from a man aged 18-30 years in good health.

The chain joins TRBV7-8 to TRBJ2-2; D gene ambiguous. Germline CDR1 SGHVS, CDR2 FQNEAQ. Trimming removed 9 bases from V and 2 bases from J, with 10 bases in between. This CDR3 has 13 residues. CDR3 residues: CASMYGNTGELFF. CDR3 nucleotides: TGTGCCAGTATGTACGGTAACACCGGGGAGCTGTTTTTT.

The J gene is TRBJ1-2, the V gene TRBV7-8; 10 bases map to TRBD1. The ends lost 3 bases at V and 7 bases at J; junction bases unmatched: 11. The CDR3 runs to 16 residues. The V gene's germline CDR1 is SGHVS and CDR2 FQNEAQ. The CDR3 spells CASSLGSGTGAPGYTF. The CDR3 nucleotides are TGTGCCAGCAGCTTGGGATCCGGGACAGGGGCCCCTGGCTACACCTTC.

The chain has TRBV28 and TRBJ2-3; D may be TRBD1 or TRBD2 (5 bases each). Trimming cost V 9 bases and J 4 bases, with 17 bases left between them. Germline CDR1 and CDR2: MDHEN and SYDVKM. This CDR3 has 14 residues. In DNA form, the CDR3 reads TGTGCCAGTGGGGGAGAGCTCGACCCAGATACGCAGTATTTT. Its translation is CASGGELDPDTQYF. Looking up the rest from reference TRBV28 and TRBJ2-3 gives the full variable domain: DVKVTQSSRYLVKRTGEKVFLECVQDMDHENMFWYRQDPGLGLRLIYFSYDVKMKEKGDIPEGYSVSREKKERFSLILESASTNQTSMYLCASGGELDPDTQYFGPGTRLTVL.

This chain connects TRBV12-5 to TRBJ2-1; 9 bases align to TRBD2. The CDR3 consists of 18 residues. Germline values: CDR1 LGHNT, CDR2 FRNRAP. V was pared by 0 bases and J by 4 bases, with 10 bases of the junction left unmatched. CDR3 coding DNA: TGTGCTAGTGGTTTGGTAGGCCGTCTAGCGGGACATTACAATGAGCAGTTCTTC. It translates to CASGLVGRLAGHYNEQFF. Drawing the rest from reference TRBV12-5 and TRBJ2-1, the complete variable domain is DARVTQTPRHKVTEMGQEVTMRCQPILGHNTVFWYRQTMMQGLELLAYFRNRAPLDDSGMPKDRFSAEMPDATLATLKIQPSEPRDSAVYFCASGLVGRLAGHYNEQFFGPGTRLTVL.

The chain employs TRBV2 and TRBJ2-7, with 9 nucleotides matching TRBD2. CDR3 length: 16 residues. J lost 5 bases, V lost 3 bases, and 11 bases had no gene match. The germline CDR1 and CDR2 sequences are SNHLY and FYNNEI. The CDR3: CASSDVAGGQGDEQYF. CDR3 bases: TGTGCCAGCAGTGACGTGGCGGGGGGGCAAGGCGACGAGCAGTACTTC.

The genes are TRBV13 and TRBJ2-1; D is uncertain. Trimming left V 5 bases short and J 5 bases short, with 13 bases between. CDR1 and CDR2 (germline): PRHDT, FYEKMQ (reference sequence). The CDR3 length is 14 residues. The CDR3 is CASSRVTENNEQFF. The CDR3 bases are TGTGCCAGCAGCAGGGTAACTGAGAACAATGAGCAGTTCTTC. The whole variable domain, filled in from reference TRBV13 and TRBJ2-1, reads AAGVIQSPRHLIKEKRETATLKCYPIPRHDTVYWYQQGPGQDPQFLISFYEKMQSDKGSIPDRFSAQQFSDYHSELNMSSLELGDSALYFCASSRVTENNEQFFGPGTRLTVL.

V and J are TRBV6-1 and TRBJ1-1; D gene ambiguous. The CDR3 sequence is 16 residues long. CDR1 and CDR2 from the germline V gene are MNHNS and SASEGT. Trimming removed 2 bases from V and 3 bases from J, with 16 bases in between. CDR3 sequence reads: CASSEINPPGDTEAFF. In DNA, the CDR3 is TGTGCCAGCAGTGAAATCAACCCCCCTGGAGACACTGAAGCTTTCTTT.

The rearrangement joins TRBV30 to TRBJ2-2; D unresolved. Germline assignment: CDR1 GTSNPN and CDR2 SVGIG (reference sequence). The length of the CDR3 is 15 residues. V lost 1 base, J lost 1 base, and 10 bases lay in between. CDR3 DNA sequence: TGTGCCTGGAGTGAAAGGATATTGAACACCGGGGAGCTGTTTTTT. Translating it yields CAWSERILNTGELFF.

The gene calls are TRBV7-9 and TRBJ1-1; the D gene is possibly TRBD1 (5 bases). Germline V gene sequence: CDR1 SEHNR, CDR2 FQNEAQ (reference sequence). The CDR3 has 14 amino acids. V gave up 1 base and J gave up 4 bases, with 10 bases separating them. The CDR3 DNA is TGTGCCAGCAGCTTAGTCGAGGGGTTCACTGAAGCTTTCTTT. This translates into CASSLVEGFTEAFF.

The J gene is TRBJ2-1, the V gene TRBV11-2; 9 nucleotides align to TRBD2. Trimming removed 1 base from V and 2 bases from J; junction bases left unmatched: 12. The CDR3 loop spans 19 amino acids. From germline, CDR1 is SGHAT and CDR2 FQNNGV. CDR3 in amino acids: CASSLAPGYSGGPYNEQFF. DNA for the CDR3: TGTGCCAGCAGCTTAGCCCCAGGGTATAGCGGGGGCCCCTACAATGAGCAGTTCTTC.

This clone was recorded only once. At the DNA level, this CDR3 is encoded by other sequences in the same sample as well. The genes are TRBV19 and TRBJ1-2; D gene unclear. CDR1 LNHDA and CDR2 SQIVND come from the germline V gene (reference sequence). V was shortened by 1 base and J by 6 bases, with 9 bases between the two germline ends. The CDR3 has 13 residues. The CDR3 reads CASSIVAGDGYTF. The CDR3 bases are TGTGCCAGTAGTATAGTAGCAGGAGATGGCTACACCTTC.

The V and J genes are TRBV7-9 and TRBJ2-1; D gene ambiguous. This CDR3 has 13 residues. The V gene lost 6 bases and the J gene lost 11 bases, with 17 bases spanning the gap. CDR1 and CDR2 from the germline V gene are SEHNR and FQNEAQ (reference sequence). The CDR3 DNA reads TGTGCCAGCAGTTATCTAGACGGGTTAAAGCAGTTCTTC. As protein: CASSYLDGLKQFF. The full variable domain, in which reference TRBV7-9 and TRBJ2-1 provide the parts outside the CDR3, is DTGVSQNPRHKITKRGQNVTFRCDPISEHNRLYWYRQTLGQGPEFLTYFQNEAQLEKSRLLSDRFSAERPKGSFSTLEIQRTEQGDSAMYLCASSYLDGLKQFFGPGTRLTVL.

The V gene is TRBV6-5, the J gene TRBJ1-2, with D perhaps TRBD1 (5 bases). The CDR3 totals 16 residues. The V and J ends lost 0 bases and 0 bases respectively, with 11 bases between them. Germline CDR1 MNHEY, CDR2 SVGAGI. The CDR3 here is CASSYSRGLANYGYTF. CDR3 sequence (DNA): TGTGCCAGCAGTTACTCGAGGGGCCTAGCTAACTATGGCTACACCTTC.

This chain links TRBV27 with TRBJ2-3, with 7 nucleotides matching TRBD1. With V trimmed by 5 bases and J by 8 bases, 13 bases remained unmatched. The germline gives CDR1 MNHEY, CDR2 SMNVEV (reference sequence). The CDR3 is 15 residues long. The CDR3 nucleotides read TGTGCCAGCAGTCCTACCGGGACAGTAATAGTTACGCAGTATTTT. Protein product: CASSPTGTVIVTQYF.

CDR3 sequence reads: CASSLALGTGGFSYEQYF. The DNA of the CDR3 is TGTGCCAGCAGCTTAGCGCTAGGGACAGGGGGATTTTCCTACGAGCAGTACTTC. The chain links TRBV7-6 to TRBJ2-7; 11 bases line up with TRBD1. There are 18 residues in the CDR3. With V trimmed by 0 bases and J by 1 base, 8 bases remained unmatched. Germline CDR1 reads SGHVS; CDR2 reads FNYEAQ.

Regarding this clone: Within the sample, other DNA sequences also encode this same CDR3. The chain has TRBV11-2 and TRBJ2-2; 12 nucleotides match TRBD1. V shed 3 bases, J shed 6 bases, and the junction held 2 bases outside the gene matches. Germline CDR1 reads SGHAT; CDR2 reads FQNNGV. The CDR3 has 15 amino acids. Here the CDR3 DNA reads TGTGCCAGCAGCTTGGGACAGGGGGCCGCCGGGGAGCTGTTTTTT. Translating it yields CASSLGQGAAGELFF.

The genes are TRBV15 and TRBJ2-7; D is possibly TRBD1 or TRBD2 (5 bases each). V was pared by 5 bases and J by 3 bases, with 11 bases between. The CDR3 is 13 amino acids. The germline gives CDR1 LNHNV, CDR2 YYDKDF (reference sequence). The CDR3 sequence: CATSRGANYEQYF. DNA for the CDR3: TGTGCCACCAGCCGAGGGGCTAACTACGAGCAGTACTTC. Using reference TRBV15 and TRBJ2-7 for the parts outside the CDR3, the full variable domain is DAMVIQNPRYQVTQFGKPVTLSCSQTLNHNVMYWYQQKSSQAPKLLFHYYDKDFNNEADTPDNFQSRRPNTSFCFLDIRSPGLGDTAMYLCATSRGANYEQYFGPGTRLTVT.

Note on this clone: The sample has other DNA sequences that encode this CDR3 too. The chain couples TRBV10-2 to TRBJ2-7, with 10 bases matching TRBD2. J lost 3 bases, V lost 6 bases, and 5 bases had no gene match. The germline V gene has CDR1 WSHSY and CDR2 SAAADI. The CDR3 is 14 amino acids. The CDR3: CASRMLAGGYEQYF. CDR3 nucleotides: TGCGCCAGCAGGATGTTAGCGGGGGGCTACGAGCAGTACTTC.

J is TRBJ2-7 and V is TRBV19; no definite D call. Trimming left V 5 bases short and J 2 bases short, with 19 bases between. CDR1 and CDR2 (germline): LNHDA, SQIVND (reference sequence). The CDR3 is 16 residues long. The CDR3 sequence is CASSVSQEHRTYEQYF. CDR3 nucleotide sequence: TGTGCCAGTAGTGTGTCGCAGGAGCATCGTACCTACGAGCAGTACTTC.

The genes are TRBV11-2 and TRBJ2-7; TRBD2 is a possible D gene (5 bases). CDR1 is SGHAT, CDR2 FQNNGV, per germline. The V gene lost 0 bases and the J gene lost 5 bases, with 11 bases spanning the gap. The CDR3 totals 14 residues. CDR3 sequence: CASSLDYGVDEQYF. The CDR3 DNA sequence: TGTGCCAGCAGCTTAGATTACGGGGTCGACGAGCAGTACTTC.

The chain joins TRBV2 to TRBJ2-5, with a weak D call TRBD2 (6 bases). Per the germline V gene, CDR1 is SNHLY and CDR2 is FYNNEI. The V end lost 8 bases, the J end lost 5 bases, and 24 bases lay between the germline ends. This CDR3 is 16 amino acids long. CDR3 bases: TGTGCCAGCGGGGGGACCGGGACGGAAAGGTCGGAGACCCAGTACTTC. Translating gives CASGGTGTERSETQYF.

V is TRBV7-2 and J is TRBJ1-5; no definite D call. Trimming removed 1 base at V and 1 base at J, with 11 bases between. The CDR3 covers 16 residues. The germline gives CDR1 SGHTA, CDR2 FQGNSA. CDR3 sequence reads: CASSLVRAVSNQPQHF. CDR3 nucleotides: TGTGCCAGCAGCTTAGTTCGGGCGGTGAGCAATCAGCCCCAGCATTTT.

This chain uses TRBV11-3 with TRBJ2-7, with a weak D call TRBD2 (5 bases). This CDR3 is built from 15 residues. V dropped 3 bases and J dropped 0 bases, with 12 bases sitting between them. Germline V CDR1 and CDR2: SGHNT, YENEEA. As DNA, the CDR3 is TGTGCCAGCAGCTTGGGGAGCGGAAACTCCTACGAGCAGTACTTC. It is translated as CASSLGSGNSYEQYF.

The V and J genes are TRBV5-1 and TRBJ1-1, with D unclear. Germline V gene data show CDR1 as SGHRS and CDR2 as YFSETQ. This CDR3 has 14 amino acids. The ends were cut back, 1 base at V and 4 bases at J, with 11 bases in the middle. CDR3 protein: CASSLTQWVTEAFF. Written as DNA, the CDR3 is TGCGCCAGCAGCTTGACTCAGTGGGTCACTGAAGCTTTCTTT.